This T cell receptor beta chain comes out of a study of patients and donors after allogeneic stem cell transplantation. The CDR3 has 14 amino acids. In germline, CDR1 is SGHTA, CDR2 FQGNSA. The V end was cut by 5 bases, the J end by 5 bases, with 14 bases between. There are a few counts of this clonotype. TCRdb re-called the RT-PCR reads with MiXCR, one entry per CDR3 protein. The sample has around 150,000 distinct CDR3 sequences; approximately 31% are singletons. The TCR was taken from a human donor who was either an allogeneic HSCT recipient or a stem cell or donor lymphocyte infusion donor (not recorded which). It is not recorded whose cells these are; they may come from a transplant donor. The chain links TRBV7-2 to TRBJ2-3, with D tentatively TRBD2 (6 bases). Material: blood, either unsorted or a sorted T cell fraction (not recorded which). DNA for the CDR3: TGTGCCAGCAGCCGGAGGGCCGATGGAGATACGCAGTATTTT. Protein: CASSRRADGDTQYF.